A single sample is the source of the 16 T cell receptor beta chains below, sequenced in a study of a mutant IDH1 vaccine in newly diagnosed glioma. The data were produced by immunoSEQ multiplex PCR, yet TCRdb's version contains in-frame clones alone and is incomplete. This table has roughly 70,000 clones, 80% to 90% appearing once. Stated time point: baseline, week 1 (first vaccination visit). Treatment here: pre-vaccination baseline after standard-of-care therapy. The sample consisted of PBMCs, taken from a glioma patient treated with radiotherapy, temozolomide or both. The source is a man under 40 with glioma.

This chain connects TRBV15 to TRBJ2-3; 12 nucleotides align to TRBD2. V lost 0 bases and J lost 6; bases outside the gene matches: 10. CDR3 length equals 18 residues. Germline lookup yields CDR1 LNHNV and CDR2 YYDKDF (reference sequence). DNA for the CDR3: TGTGCCACCAGCAGAGACCCTATGCTCGGGACTAGCGGGGATACGCAGTATTTT. Amino acid sequence: CATSRDPMLGTSGDTQYF.

The rearrangement links TRBV2 to TRBJ2-1; a possible D gene is TRBD1 (5 bases). The CDR3 extends over 15 amino acids. The V gene's germline CDR1 is SNHLY and CDR2 FYNNEI. Trimming stripped 5 bases from V and 3 bases from J, with 14 bases between. In DNA form, the CDR3 reads TGTGCCAGCAGTTCTCCTCCTCAGGGCTACAATGAGCAGTTCTTC. Residues: CASSSPPQGYNEQFF.

The J gene is TRBJ2-7, the V gene TRBV11-2, with 11 bases that match TRBD1. CDR1 is SGHAT, CDR2 FQNNGV, per germline. The CDR3 loop spans 17 amino acids. V was clipped by 1 base and J by 1 base; unmatched bases: 6. The CDR3 bases are TGTGCCAGCAGCTTAGCGGGACAGGGGGTATGGTCCTACGAGCAGTACTTC. This sequence encodes CASSLAGQGVWSYEQYF.

This clone occurred once. The gene calls are TRBV4-2 and TRBJ2-3; TRBD2 matches 9 bases. Germline V gene data show CDR1 as LGHNA and CDR2 as YNFKEQ. This CDR3 contains 21 residues. After removal of 0 bases from V and 2 bases from J, the junction contained 18 bases not matched to a gene. CDR3 coding DNA: TGTGCCAGCAGCCAAGAACCGTTTCGGCGGGGGGGTCGCTGGGACACAGATACGCAGTATTTT. As protein: CASSQEPFRRGGRWDTDTQYF.

The chain carries TRBV6-5 and TRBJ1-2; D is perhaps TRBD1 (6 bases). The CDR3 runs 13 residues. The V and J ends lost 6 bases and 5 bases respectively, with 13 bases between them. CDR1 is MNHEY, CDR2 SVGAGI, per germline. The DNA of the CDR3 is TGTGCCAGCAGATCACAGGGAAAATATGGCTACACCTTC. This gives the protein CASRSQGKYGYTF.

The chain combines TRBV6-1 with TRBJ1-4; D may be TRBD1 (5 bases). This CDR3 comprises 15 residues. Germline CDR1 reads MNHNS; CDR2 reads SASEGT. Trimming shortened V by 1 base and J by 5 bases, and 11 bases separated the two germline ends. The CDR3 loop is CASSEGGTVNEKLFF. In DNA, the CDR3 is TGTGCCAGCAGTGAAGGGGGGACGGTAAATGAAAAACTGTTTTTT.

The J gene is TRBJ2-7, the V gene TRBV5-1; 7 bases map to TRBD1. This CDR3 is built from 16 residues. Germline V gives CDR1 SGHRS, CDR2 YFSETQ. The ends lost 4 bases at V and 4 bases at J; junction bases unmatched: 14. This CDR3 is CASSRIPGTDMYEQYF. The CDR3 bases are TGCGCCAGCAGCCGGATCCCCGGGACAGATATGTACGAGCAGTACTTC.

The chain has TRBV21-1 and TRBJ2-1; the DNA was not compared with TRBD1, the D call given in the table. TRBV21-1 is a pseudogene segment. This CDR3 has 13 amino acids. This CDR3 reads CASSKGQGNEQFF. For the CDR3, the DNA is TGTGCCAGCAGCAAGGGACAGGGCAATGAGCAGTTCTTC.

The V call is TRBV7-9, the J call TRBJ1-5, with a tentative D call TRBD1 (5 bases). The CDR3 has 15 residues. Trimming pared 1 base from V and 9 bases from J, leaving 16 bases between. Germline V CDR1 and CDR2: SEHNR, FQNEAQ (reference sequence). CDR3 in amino acids: CASSLDNSPRGPQHF. The CDR3 region has the DNA TGTGCCAGCAGCTTAGATAACTCCCCGAGGGGGCCCCAGCATTTT.

The genes are TRBV7-7 and TRBJ2-1; possibly TRBD1 for D (6 bases). V lost 1 base, J lost 0 bases, and 10 bases lay in between. This CDR3 contains 16 residues. The germline V gene has CDR1 SSHAT and CDR2 FNYEAQ (reference sequence). CDR3 nucleotides: TGTGCCAGCAGCTTAGAGGGGGAAAGCTCCTACAATGAGCAGTTCTTC. Residues: CASSLEGESSYNEQFF.

This chain connects TRBV6-5 to TRBJ1-2; D is undetermined. This CDR3 has 14 residues. Trimming took off 0 bases at V and 3 bases at J, with 8 bases between the two ends. The germline gives CDR1 MNHEY, CDR2 SVGAGI. The CDR3 loop is CASSYSYGYYGYTF. The DNA for the CDR3 is TGTGCCAGCAGTTACTCGTACGGGTACTATGGCTACACCTTC.

J is TRBJ2-7 and V is TRBV5-1, with D possibly being TRBD2 (7 bases). The CDR3 is made up of 16 amino acids. Per germline, CDR1 SGHRS and CDR2 YFSETQ. Trimming removed 3 bases from V and 3 bases from J, with 19 bases in between. The CDR3 nucleotides read TGCGCCAGCAGCTCCGGACAGCTCGGGGGGCTCTACGAGCAGTACTTC. It is translated as CASSSGQLGGLYEQYF.

This rearrangement joins TRBV28 to TRBJ1-2; D is ambiguous. The CDR3 is 15 amino acids. V gave up 3 bases and J gave up 8 bases, with 19 bases separating them. Germline CDR1 MDHEN, CDR2 SYDVKM. The CDR3 DNA reads TGTGCCAGCAGTTTGGAATGGGCAGCCCTTCGGGGCTACACCTTC. Residues: CASSLEWAALRGYTF.

J is TRBJ1-3 and V is TRBV18; tentatively, D is TRBD1 (6 bases). Trimming shortened V by 6 bases and J by 0 bases, and 12 bases separated the two germline ends. This CDR3 region has 15 residues. Germline assignment: CDR1 KGHSH and CDR2 LQKENI. The CDR3 region is CASSPGQTSGNTIYF. Written as DNA, the CDR3 is TGTGCCAGCTCCCCCGGACAGACCTCTGGAAACACCATATATTTT.

This chain links TRBV4-1 with TRBJ2-5; TRBD2 matches 14 bases. Germline assignment: CDR1 MGHRA and CDR2 YSYEKL. This CDR3 region has 18 residues. Trimming cost V 1 base and J 3 bases; bases outside gene matches: 7. Here the CDR3 reads CASSQVGLAGVLKETQYF. CDR3 DNA sequence: TGCGCCAGCAGCCAAGTGGGACTAGCGGGGGTGCTGAAAGAGACCCAGTACTTC.

The rearrangement uses TRBV5-6 and TRBJ1-2; 9 bases line up with TRBD1. The CDR3 has 13 amino acids. J gave up 6 bases and V 0 bases, and 0 bases lay outside the gene matches. CDR1 SGHDT and CDR2 YYEEEE come from the germline V gene. CDR3 sequence reads: CASSLGQGDGYTF. Written as DNA, the CDR3 is TGTGCCAGCAGCTTGGGACAGGGGGATGGCTACACCTTC.